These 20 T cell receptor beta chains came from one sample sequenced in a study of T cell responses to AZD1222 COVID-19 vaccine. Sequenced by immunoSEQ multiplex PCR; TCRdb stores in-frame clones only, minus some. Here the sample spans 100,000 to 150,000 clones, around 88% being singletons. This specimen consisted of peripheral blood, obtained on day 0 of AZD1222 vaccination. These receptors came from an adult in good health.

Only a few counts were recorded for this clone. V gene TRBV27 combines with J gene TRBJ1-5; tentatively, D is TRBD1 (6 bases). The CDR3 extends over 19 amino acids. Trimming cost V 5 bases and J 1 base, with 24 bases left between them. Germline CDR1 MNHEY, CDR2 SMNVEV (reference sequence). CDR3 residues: CASSRLLTPDTGSNQPQHF. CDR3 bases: TGTGCCAGCAGTAGATTATTGACCCCTGACACAGGGAGCAATCAGCCCCAGCATTTT.

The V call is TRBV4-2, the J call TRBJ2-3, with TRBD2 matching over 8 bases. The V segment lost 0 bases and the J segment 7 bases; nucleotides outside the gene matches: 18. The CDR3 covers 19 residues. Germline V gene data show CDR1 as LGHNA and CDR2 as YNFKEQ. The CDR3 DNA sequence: TGTGCCAGCAGCCAAGACCCCATAGCGGGGACGGGGGGAGACAATACGCAGTATTTT. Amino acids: CASSQDPIAGTGGDNTQYF.

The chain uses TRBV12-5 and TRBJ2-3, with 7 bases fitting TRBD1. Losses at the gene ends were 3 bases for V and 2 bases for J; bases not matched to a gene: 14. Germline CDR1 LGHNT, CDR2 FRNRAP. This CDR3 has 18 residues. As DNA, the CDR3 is TGTGCTAGTGGTTTTGTGAGGGGCTGGGACAGAGACACAGATACGCAGTATTTT. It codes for CASGFVRGWDRDTDTQYF.

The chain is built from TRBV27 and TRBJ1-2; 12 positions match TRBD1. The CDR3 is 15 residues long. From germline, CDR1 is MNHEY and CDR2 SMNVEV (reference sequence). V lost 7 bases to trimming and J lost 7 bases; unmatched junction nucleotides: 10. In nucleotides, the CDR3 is TGTGCCAGCACCCTAAAGGGACAGGGGGCGGGTGGCTACACCTTC. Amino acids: CASTLKGQGAGGYTF.

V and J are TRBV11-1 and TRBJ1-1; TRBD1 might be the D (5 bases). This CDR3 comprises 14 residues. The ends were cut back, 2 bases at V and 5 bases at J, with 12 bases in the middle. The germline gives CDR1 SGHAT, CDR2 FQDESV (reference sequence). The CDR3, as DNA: TGTGCCAGCAGCTTATTGGGGGATGAGACTGAAGCTTTCTTT. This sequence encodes CASSLLGDETEAFF.

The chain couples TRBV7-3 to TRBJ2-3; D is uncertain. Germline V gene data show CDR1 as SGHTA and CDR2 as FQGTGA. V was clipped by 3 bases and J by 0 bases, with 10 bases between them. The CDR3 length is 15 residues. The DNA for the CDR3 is TGTGCCAGCAGCTTTACCCATTCTAGCACAGATACGCAGTATTTT. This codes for CASSFTHSSTDTQYF.

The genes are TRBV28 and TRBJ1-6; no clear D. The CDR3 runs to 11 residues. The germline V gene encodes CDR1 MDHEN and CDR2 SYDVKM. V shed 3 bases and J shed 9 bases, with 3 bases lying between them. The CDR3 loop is CASSFRSPLHF. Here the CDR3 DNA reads TGTGCCAGCAGTTTTCGTTCACCCCTCCACTTT.

The DNA for the CDR3 is TGCAGCGTTGAAGTAGCGTCTTTGGAAGCTTTCTTT. It yields the protein CSVEVASLEAFF. This chain uses TRBV29-1 with TRBJ1-1; D is unresolved. The CDR3 covers 12 residues. Deletions cut 1 base from V and 8 bases from J, with 11 bases between. In germline, CDR1 is SQVTM, CDR2 ANQGSEA.

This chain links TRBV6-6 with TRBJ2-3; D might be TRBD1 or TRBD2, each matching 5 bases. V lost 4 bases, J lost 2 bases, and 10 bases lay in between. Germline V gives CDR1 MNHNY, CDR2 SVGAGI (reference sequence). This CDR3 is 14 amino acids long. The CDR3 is CASSSGANTDTQYF. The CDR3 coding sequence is TGTGCCAGCAGTTCCGGGGCTAACACAGATACGCAGTATTTT.

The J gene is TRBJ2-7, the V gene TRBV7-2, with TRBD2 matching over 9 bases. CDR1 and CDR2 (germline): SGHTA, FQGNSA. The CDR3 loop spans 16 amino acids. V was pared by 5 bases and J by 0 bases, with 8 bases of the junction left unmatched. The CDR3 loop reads CASSGSGTSTSYEQYF. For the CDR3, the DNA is TGTGCCAGCAGCGGCTCCGGGACTAGCACCTCCTACGAGCAGTACTTC. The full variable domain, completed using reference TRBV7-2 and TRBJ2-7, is GAGVSQSPSNKVTEKGKDVELRCDPISGHTALYWYRQSLGQGLEFLIYFQGNSAPDKSGLPSDRFSAERTGGSVSTLTIQRTQQEDSAVYLCASSGSGTSTSYEQYFGPGTRLTVT.

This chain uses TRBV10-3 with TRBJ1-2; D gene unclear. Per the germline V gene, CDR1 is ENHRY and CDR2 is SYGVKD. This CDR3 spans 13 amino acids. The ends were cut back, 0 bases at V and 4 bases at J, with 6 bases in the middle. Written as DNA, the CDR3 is TGTGCCATCAGTGAGTCGACACCCTATGGCTACACCTTC. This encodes CAISESTPYGYTF.

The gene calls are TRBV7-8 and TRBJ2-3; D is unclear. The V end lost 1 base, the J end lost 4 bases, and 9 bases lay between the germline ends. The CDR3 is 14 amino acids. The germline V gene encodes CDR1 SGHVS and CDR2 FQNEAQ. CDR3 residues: CASSLGSGPDTQYF. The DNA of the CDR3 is TGTGCCAGCAGCTTAGGTTCAGGACCAGATACGCAGTATTTT.

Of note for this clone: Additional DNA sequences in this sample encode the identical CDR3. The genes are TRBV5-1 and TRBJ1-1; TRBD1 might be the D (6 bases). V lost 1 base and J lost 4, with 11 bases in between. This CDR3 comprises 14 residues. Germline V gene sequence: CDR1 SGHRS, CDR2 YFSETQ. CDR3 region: CASSLQGGGTEAFF. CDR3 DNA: TGCGCCAGCAGCTTGCAGGGAGGGGGCACTGAAGCTTTCTTT.

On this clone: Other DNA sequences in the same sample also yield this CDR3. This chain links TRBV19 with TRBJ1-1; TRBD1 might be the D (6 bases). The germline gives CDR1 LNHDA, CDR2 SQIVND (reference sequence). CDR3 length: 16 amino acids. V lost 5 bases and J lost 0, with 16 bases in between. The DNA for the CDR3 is TGTGCCAGTAGTCCGCGGCCGACAGGTTTGAACACTGAAGCTTTCTTT. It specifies CASSPRPTGLNTEAFF. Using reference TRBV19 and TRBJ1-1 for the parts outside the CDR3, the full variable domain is DGGITQSPKYLFRKEGQNVTLSCEQNLNHDAMYWYRQDPGQGLRLIYYSQIVNDFQKGDIAEGYSVSREKKESFPLTVTSAQKNPTAFYLCASSPRPTGLNTEAFFGQGTRLTVV.

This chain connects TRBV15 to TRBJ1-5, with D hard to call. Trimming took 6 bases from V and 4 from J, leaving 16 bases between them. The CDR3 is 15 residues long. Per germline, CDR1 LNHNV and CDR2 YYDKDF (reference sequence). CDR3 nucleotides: TGTGCCACCAGAACCTTAGGGCGGGGAAATCAGCCCCAGCATTTT. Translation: CATRTLGRGNQPQHF.

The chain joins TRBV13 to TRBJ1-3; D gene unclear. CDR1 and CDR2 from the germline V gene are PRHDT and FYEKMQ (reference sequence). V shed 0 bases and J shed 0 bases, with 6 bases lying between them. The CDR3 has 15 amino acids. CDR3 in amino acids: CASSLGMDSGNTIYF. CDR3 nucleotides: TGTGCCAGCAGCTTAGGCATGGACTCTGGAAACACCATATATTTT.

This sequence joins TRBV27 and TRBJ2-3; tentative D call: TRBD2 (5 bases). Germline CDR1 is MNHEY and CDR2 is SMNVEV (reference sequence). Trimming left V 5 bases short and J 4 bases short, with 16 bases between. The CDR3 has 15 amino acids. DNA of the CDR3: TGTGCCAGCAGTACCTACAGCGGTTGGGCAGATACGCAGTATTTT. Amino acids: CASSTYSGWADTQYF.

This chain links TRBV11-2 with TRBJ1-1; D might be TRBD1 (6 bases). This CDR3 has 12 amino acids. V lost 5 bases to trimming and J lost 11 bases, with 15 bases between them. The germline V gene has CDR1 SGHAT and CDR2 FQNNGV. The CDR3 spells CASSRNREVAFF. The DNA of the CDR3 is TGTGCCAGCAGCCGCAACAGGGAGGTGGCTTTCTTT. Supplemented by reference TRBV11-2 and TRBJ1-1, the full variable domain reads EAGVAQSPRYKIIEKRQSVAFWCNPISGHATLYWYQQILGQGPKLLIQFQNNGVVDDSQLPKDRFSAERLKGVDSTLKIQPAKLEDSAVYLCASSRNREVAFFGQGTRLTVV.

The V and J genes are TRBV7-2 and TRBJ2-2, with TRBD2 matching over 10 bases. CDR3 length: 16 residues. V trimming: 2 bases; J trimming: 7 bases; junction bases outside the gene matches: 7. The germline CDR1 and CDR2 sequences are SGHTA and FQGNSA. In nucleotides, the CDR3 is TGTGCCAGCAGCTTACTAGCGGGGGCCTGGGGCGGGGAGCTGTTTTTT. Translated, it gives CASSLLAGAWGGELFF.

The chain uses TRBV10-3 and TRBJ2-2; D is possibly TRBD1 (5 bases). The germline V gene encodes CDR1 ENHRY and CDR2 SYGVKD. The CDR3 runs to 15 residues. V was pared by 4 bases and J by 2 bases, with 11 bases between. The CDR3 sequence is CAISGFRDNTGELFF. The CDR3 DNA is TGTGCCATCAGTGGGTTCAGGGATAACACCGGGGAGCTGTTTTTT.